Listed below are T cell receptor beta chains from one sample, sequenced in a study of long-term antiretroviral therapy in people with HIV. Generated by immunoSEQ multiplex PCR, the TCRdb table keeps only in-frame clones and is missing some. The table includes approximately 29,000 clones, roughly 93% detected once. Specimen: unsorted PBMCs, collected 6.2 years after starting antiretroviral therapy. The receptors here all came from a man aged 40-49 years with HIV. CDR3s include the opening cysteine and the closing phenylalanine or tryptophan. D genes are given only for firm matches. Rows give clone size only sometimes, using once, few, many, or a class for an expanded clone.

TRBV4-2	TRBJ2-4	.	.	TGTGCCAGCAGCCAAGGCGATCCAATACAACAAGCCAAAAACATTCAGTACTTC	CASSQGDPIQQAKNIQYF
TRBV19	TRBJ2-1	.	TRBD2	TGTGCCAGTAGCCGGGGGGGATTCGACAATGAGCAGTTCTTC	CASSRGGFDNEQFF
TRBV9	TRBJ2-5	.	.	TGTGCCAGCAGCGTAGGATTGGGACTGGAGACCCAGTACTTC	CASSVGLGLETQYF
TRBV10-3	TRBJ1-5	.	.	TGTGCCATCAGTGAGTCCACGGAGCCCCAGCATTTT	CAISESTEPQHF
TRBV5-1	TRBJ1-6	.	.	TGCGCCAGCAGCTTGGGGGGAGAGTTGTCACCCCTCCACTTT	CASSLGGELSPLHF
TRBV29-1	TRBJ2-4	.	.	TGCAGCGTTGAAGCGGGTACGGCCAAAAACATTCAGTACTTC	CSVEAGTAKNIQYF
TRBV30	TRBJ1-4	once	.	TGTGCCTGGAGTGTACGAGGGGTCCTGAGGGAAAAACTGTTTTTT	CAWSVRGVLREKLFF
TRBV7-8	TRBJ2-1	.	.	TGTGCCAGCAGCCTTAGCGGTAACTCCTACAATGAGCAGTTCTTC	CASSLSGNSYNEQFF
TRBV6-5	TRBJ1-2	.	.	TGTGCCAGCAGATCTTCGGGGAACCCTAACTATGGCTACACCTTC	CASRSSGNPNYGYTF
TRBV10-3	TRBJ2-3	.	.	TGTGCCATCATGCCTAGCGCTATCACAGATACGCAGTATTTT	CAIMPSAITDTQYF
TRBV7-2	TRBJ1-3	.	TRBD1	TGTGCCAGCAGCCGAACCGACAGGGACCGAAACACCATATATTTT	CASSRTDRDRNTIYF
TRBV4-3	TRBJ2-7	.	TRBD2	TGCGCCAGCAGCCAGCGGACTAGCGCCACCTACGAGCAGTACTTC	CASSQRTSATYEQYF
TRBV5-6	TRBJ1-1	.	.	TGTGCCAGCAGCCCGAGGATGGGTGGTACTGAAGCTTTCTTT	CASSPRMGGTEAFF
TRBV19	TRBJ2-3	.	TRBD2	TGTGCCAGTAGTAAAATAGCGGGGGGCACAGATACGCAGTATTTT	CASSKIAGGTDTQYF
TRBV6-1	TRBJ1-3	.	.	TGTGCCAGCAGTGATTCACAGTTCTCTGGAAACACCATATATTTT	CASSDSQFSGNTIYF
TRBV27	TRBJ2-2	.	.	TGTGCCAGCAGTCCACTAGAACTGACCGGGGAGCTGTTTTTT	CASSPLELTGELFF
TRBV4-2	TRBJ1-4	.	TRBD1	TGTGCCAGCAGCCAAGATGCGGGGACAGGGGACGAAAAACTGTTTTTT	CASSQDAGTGDEKLFF
TRBV6-1	TRBJ2-3	.	TRBD2	TGTGCCAGCAGTGGGGGACTATCAAGCACAGATACGCAGTATTTT	CASSGGLSSTDTQYF
TRBV28	TRBJ2-7	.	.	TGTGCCAGCAGTTTTCTAGCTCGCGACGAGCAGTACTTC	CASSFLARDEQYF
TRBV11-3	TRBJ2-2	.	TRBD1	TGTGCCAGCAGCCGCGGGACAGGGGACGTGAACGGGGAGCTGTTTTTT	CASSRGTGDVNGELFF
TRBV10-3	TRBJ2-3	.	TRBD2	TGTGCCATCAGTGAATTAGCGGGGGATACCGACGGCACAGATACGCAGTATTTT	CAISELAGDTDGTDTQYF
TRBV4-1	TRBJ1-2	.	TRBD1	TGCGCCAGCAGCCAATGGGACAGTCCTAACTATGGCTACACCTTC	CASSQWDSPNYGYTF
TRBV5-1	TRBJ2-5	.	.	TGCGCCAGCAGCTTCGGTCAGGTGGGGGAGACCCAGTACTTC	CASSFGQVGETQYF
TRBV27	TRBJ2-7	.	.	TGTGCCAGCAGTTTAACAGGAGTCCACGAGCAGTACTTC	CASSLTGVHEQYF
TRBV11-3	TRBJ2-1	.	.	TGTGCCAGCAGCTTAGATCCCCGTCTGAATGAGCAGTTCTTC	CASSLDPRLNEQFF
TRBV11-2	TRBJ1-2	.	.	TGTGCCAGCAGCTTTTGGACAGACTATGGCTACACCTTC	CASSFWTDYGYTF
TRBV10-3	TRBJ2-7	.	TRBD1	TGTGCCATCAGTGAGATGACAGGGATCAACGAGCAGTACTTC	CAISEMTGINEQYF
TRBV27	TRBJ1-5	.	TRBD1	TGTGCCAGCAGGGGGGGCGGGACAGGGACTCAGCCCCAGCATTTT	CASRGGGTGTQPQHF
TRBV6-6	TRBJ1-4	.	.	TGTGCCAGCACCAAAGGGTCAGGGAAGGATGAAAAACTGTTTTTT	CASTKGSGKDEKLFF
TRBV7-2	TRBJ2-7	.	TRBD2	TGTGCCAGCAGCTCAAGGGCCGGGGGGACCTACGAGCAGTACTTC	CASSSRAGGTYEQYF
TRBV7-3	TRBJ1-6	.	.	TGTGCCAGCAGCTTAACGACCACTAATTCACCCCTCCACTTT	CASSLTTTNSPLHF
TRBV25-1	TRBJ2-7	.	.	TGTGCCAGCAGTGTCGGCTACGAGCAGTACTTC	CASSVGYEQYF
TRBV10-3	TRBJ2-5	.	.	TGTGCCATCAGTGGCGGTGAGACCCAGTACTTC	CAISGGETQYF
TRBV6-6	TRBJ2-1	.	TRBD2	TGTGCCAGCAGTTACGGGGGGACTAGCGGAGGCAATGAGCAGTTCTTC	CASSYGGTSGGNEQFF
TRBV4-2	TRBJ2-1	.	.	TGTGCCAGCAGCACTTTCGGGGGCGAATACAATGAGCAGTTCTTC	CASSTFGGEYNEQFF
TRBV7-2	TRBJ1-4	.	TRBD1	TGTGCCAGCAGCTTAGACAGGGGCACTAATGAAAAACTGTTTTTT	CASSLDRGTNEKLFF
TRBV19	TRBJ2-3	.	.	TGTGCCAGTAGTATAGGTCAAGATACGCAGTATTTT	CASSIGQDTQYF
TRBV27	TRBJ2-3	.	.	TGTGCCAGTTCCAGTTTAGGGAGTGGCACGCAGTATTTT	CASSSLGSGTQYF
TRBV2	TRBJ2-1	few	.	TGTGCCAGCAGTGAAGCGGGAGACTTGAGTGAGCAGTTCTTC	CASSEAGDLSEQFF
TRBV2	TRBJ2-7	.	TRBD2	TGTGCCAGCAGTGCGACTAGCGGGCACCCCTACGAGCAGTACTTC	CASSATSGHPYEQYF
TRBV11-1	TRBJ1-2	.	.	TGTGCCAGCAGCCCTGGGGTGGTCTATGGCTACACCTTC	CASSPGVVYGYTF
TRBV6-4	TRBJ2-3	.	.	TGTGCCAGCAGTGACTCGGATGGTAGGGAGTCAGATACGCAGTATTTT	CASSDSDGRESDTQYF
TRBV5-6	TRBJ2-3	.	.	TGTGCCAGCAGCCCCTGGACACGTTTCACAGATACGCAGTATTTT	CASSPWTRFTDTQYF
TRBV25-1	TRBJ1-1	.	.	TGTGCCAGCAGTGATAACCTACCGGGCATGAACACTGAAGCTTTCTTT	CASSDNLPGMNTEAFF
TRBV6-5	TRBJ2-1	.	TRBD1	TGTGCCAGCAGTGCCGGGACAGCTCATGGCCCTCGGTTCTTC	CASSAGTAHGPRFF
TRBV28	TRBJ1-5	once	.	TGTGCCAGCAGTTTCTCTGCCCCCCAGCATTTT	CASSFSAPQHF
TRBV6-5	TRBJ2-1	.	.	TGTGCCAGCAGCCAACAGGGCTCACACAATGAGCAGTTCTTC	CASSQQGSHNEQFF
TRBV19	TRBJ1-5	.	.	TGTGCCAGTAGTATTCCCGGCGTGGGGCCCCAGCATTTT	CASSIPGVGPQHF
TRBV19	TRBJ2-5	.	.	TGTGCCAGTAGTATAGCTGCTTCCGAGACCCAGTACTTC	CASSIAASETQYF
TRBV19	TRBJ1-5	.	TRBD1	TGTGCCAGTAGCGGAAGCAGGGGGATAGCTCAGCCCCAGCATTTT	CASSGSRGIAQPQHF
TRBV18	TRBJ2-7	.	.	TGTGCCAGCTCACCACCGAGGGAGTCCTACGAGCAGTACTTC	CASSPPRESYEQYF
TRBV29-1	TRBJ2-7	.	.	TGCAGCGTCCGAACTGGCGACGAGCAGTACTTC	CSVRTGDEQYF
TRBV11-1	TRBJ1-2	.	TRBD1	TGTGCCAGCAGCTTAGCAGGGACAGGGACTGGCTACACCTTC	CASSLAGTGTGYTF
TRBV6-4	TRBJ1-6	.	.	TGTGCCAGCAGTGAAGGGGATAATTCACCCCTCCACTTT	CASSEGDNSPLHF
TRBV28	TRBJ2-5	.	TRBD2	TGTGCCAGCAGGGAACCCGGGACTAAACAAGAGACCCAGTACTTC	CASREPGTKQETQYF